This T cell receptor (beta chain) comes out of a study of siplizumab effects on memory and regulatory T cells. Study-level results: Siplizumab significantly brought down the alloreactive sequences that trace back to unstimulated CD4+ memory cells.

Clones were read by immunoSEQ multiplex PCR, and TCRdb kept only the in-frame ones, dropping some. The sample gives 100,000 or so clones, 85% to 95% of which show up once; 12% is in the top ten. Germline loops: CDR1 SGHRS, CDR2 YFSETQ. This CDR3 is built from 16 residues. Trimming removed 0 bases at V and 3 bases at J, with 15 bases between. Notes on this clone: Antigen specificity is unknown.

This TCR came from a human donor in good health. The V call is TRBV5-1, the J call TRBJ2-5; the D gene is possibly TRBD1 (6 bases). Source material: non-Treg CD4+ T cells sorted from blood. The CDR3 loop is CASSLEGWDKKETQYF. The CDR3 nucleotides read TGCGCCAGCAGCTTGGAGGGTTGGGACAAAAAAGAGACCCAGTACTTC.